A selection of T cell receptor beta chains follows, all from one sample in a study of shared clonotypes between healthy human individuals. This table comes from immunoSEQ multiplex PCR, and its TCRdb copy is limited to in-frame clones, with some not included. The sample shows a few million clones, approximately 90% of them seen only once. The sequencing input was naive CD4+ T cells from PBMCs. The receptors here all came from a man aged 18-30 years in good health. Some clones in this sample may be carry-over from other donors' samples. The conserved cysteine and the conserved F or W are not part of the CDR3 here. D genes are given only for firm matches.

-	TRBV28	TRBJ2-6	ASSPNTDVLT
-	TRBV7-2	TRBJ2-1	ASSLARQVDEQF
-	TRBV27	TRBJ2-1	ASSKNQGYNEQF
-	TRBV5-1	TRBJ2-7	ASSTGPGGREQY
-	TRBV6-6	TRBJ2-1	ASSYAGMYEQF
TRBD1	TRBV5-4	TRBJ1-4	ASSYPTGGGRNEKLF
-	TRBV4-3	TRBJ2-2	ASSQDVSPNTGELF
-	TRBV28	TRBJ1-2	AISGIGYGYT
TRBD2	TRBV2	TRBJ2-1	ATRKFAGGTYNEQF
-	TRBV7-6	TRBJ1-2	ASSFLRGAGYGYT
-	TRBV5-4	TRBJ2-5	ASSFSTEGTQY
TRBD1	TRBV6-5	TRBJ1-2	ASSDRGYGYA
TRBD2	TRBV7-6	TRBJ2-7	ASSRAGGYEQY
-	TRBV7-7	TRBJ1-3	ASSSGLLNSGNTIY
-	TRBV6-6	TRBJ2-7	ASSYSLSSYEQY
-	TRBV4-3	TRBJ2-7	ASSQDLLRGSYEQY
-	TRBV9	TRBJ1-1	ASSVAGWTEAF
TRBD1	TRBV7-2	TRBJ1-1	ASSQGTGSEAF
-	TRBV7-2	TRBJ2-3	ASSLVGDTQY
-	TRBV5-5	TRBJ1-2	ASSPHLRGPNGYT
-	TRBV7-2	TRBJ1-1	ASSFGQANTEAF
-	TRBV6-6	TRBJ2-5	ASGGPQETQY
-	TRBV2	TRBJ1-5	ASSFVSGGNQPQH
-	TRBV5-5	TRBJ2-5	ASSLVGRQETQY
-	TRBV12-5	TRBJ1-2	ASGLGHANYGYT
-	TRBV2	TRBJ2-2	ASSGDTGELF
TRBD1	TRBV27	TRBJ1-1	ASSLLTGEGTEAF
-	TRBV7-9	TRBJ1-3	ASSMTEGNTVY
-	TRBV11-2	TRBJ2-5	ASSFTLGMGETQY
-	TRBV28	TRBJ1-2	ATVRDPSQNGYT
TRBD2	TRBV28	TRBJ2-7	ASSLGGRAPYEQY
TRBD2	TRBV6-5	TRBJ2-7	ASSYLRTSGSYEQY
-	TRBV28	TRBJ2-4	ASSTGLPNAQY
-	TRBV11-1	TRBJ2-7	ASSLNRAGAGEQY
-	TRBV11-3	TRBJ2-1	ASSLVTGSGIVQF
-	TRBV30	TRBJ2-7	AWSSYKGSEQY
TRBD1	TRBV2	TRBJ1-5	ASSEGRDRALSNQPQH
-	TRBV28	TRBJ2-7	ASRSTGTAAYEQY
-	TRBV2	TRBJ2-7	ASRAGDSGTYEQY
TRBD1	TRBV9	TRBJ2-3	ASSGSGTGATDTQY
TRBD1	TRBV9	TRBJ1-1	ASSVVGQVNTEAF
-	TRBV29-1	TRBJ2-1	SVEDSRYIRPYNEQF
-	TRBV5-1	TRBJ1-4	ASTEGGRANEKLF
TRBD1	TRBV29-1	TRBJ2-7	SVATGGYEQY
-	TRBV5-1	TRBJ2-3	ASSLGSPRGSRDTQY
TRBD1	TRBV30	TRBJ2-5	AYTRAGGLETQY
-	TRBV19	TRBJ2-3	ASSIDPGTDTQY
-	TRBV5-7	TRBJ1-3	ASSPRDGNTIY
-	TRBV13	TRBJ2-7	ASSPLRETLTVQY
-	TRBV27	TRBJ2-1	ASSLDLLVGSDEQF
-	TRBV29-1	TRBJ1-3	SVAGYSGNTIY
-	TRBV18	TRBJ2-3	ASSPLPTDTQY
-	TRBV19	TRBJ2-1	ASSIGGTGYRNEQF
-	TRBV6-5	-	ASSAGASYEQY
TRBD1	TRBV6-5	TRBJ2-1	ASSRQGSYNEQF
TRBD1	TRBV7-2	TRBJ1-5	ASSFGTGGQPQH